Below, 30 T cell receptor beta chains from the same sample are listed, as sequenced in a study of blood T cell repertoires in COVID-19. The assay was immunoSEQ multiplex PCR, and TCRdb's table has in-frame clones only and misses some. The data contain 250,000 to 300,000 clones, approximately 85% of them singletons. The sample taken for sequencing was PBMCs or T cells enriched from blood (not recorded which). The receptor set was obtained from a woman aged 50 to 60 who had recovered from COVID-19.

This sequence joins TRBV4-2 and TRBJ2-2; 10 nucleotides align to TRBD1. The V gene's germline CDR1 is LGHNA and CDR2 YNFKEQ. V shed 1 base and J 4 bases; nucleotides not matched to a gene: 9. This CDR3 is 18 amino acids long. The CDR3 is CASSQGPGTGAGTGELFF. The CDR3 bases are TGTGCCAGCAGCCAAGGTCCCGGGACAGGGGCGGGCACCGGGGAGCTGTTTTTT.

The chain recombines TRBV11-2 with TRBJ2-7; TRBD1 agrees at 8 bases. Germline CDR1 SGHAT, CDR2 FQNNGV. The CDR3 length is 14 residues. V shed 5 bases, J shed 0 bases, and the junction held 3 bases outside the gene matches. This CDR3 reads CASSKDRDSYEQYF. The CDR3 DNA reads as TGTGCCAGCAGCAAGGACAGGGACTCCTACGAGCAGTACTTC.

This clone appeared a few times. The CDR3 coding sequence is TGTGCCAGCAGCGTAGGAACAGGGGAGTCCTACGAGCAGTACTTC. Translated, it gives CASSVGTGESYEQYF. V is TRBV9 and J is TRBJ2-7; 7 bases are shared with TRBD1. CDR1 and CDR2 from the germline V gene are SGDLS and YYNGEE. This CDR3 spans 15 amino acids. The V segment lost 0 bases and the J segment 1 base; nucleotides outside the gene matches: 4.

The chain is built from TRBV3-1 (or the pseudogene TRBV3-2) and TRBJ2-7; no reliable D call. The CDR3 totals 14 residues. Germline assignment: CDR1 LGHDT and CDR2 YNNKEL (reference sequence). V lost 4 bases and J lost 6, with 16 bases in between. The CDR3 region has the DNA TGTGCCAGCAGCCCCCAAATGGCGACGGGCGAGCAGTACTTC. Its translation is CASSPQMATGEQYF.

The chain's CDR3 is CASSFGLQETQYF. The CDR3 DNA is TGTGCCAGCAGTTTCGGTCTCCAAGAGACCCAGTACTTC. J is TRBJ2-5 and V is TRBV25-1; D is uncertain. Germline CDR1 reads MGHDK; CDR2 reads SYGVNS. The CDR3 covers 13 residues. Trimming removed 5 bases at V and 1 base at J, with 8 bases between.

The V and J genes are TRBV5-5 and TRBJ1-2; TRBD1 might be the D (5 bases). The CDR3 totals 13 residues. Germline CDR1 and CDR2: SGHKS and YYEKEE (reference sequence). Trimming left V 4 bases short and J 4 bases short, with 11 bases between. CDR3 protein: CASSHRGTYGYTF. CDR3 nucleotides: TGTGCCAGCAGCCACCGGGGGACCTATGGCTACACCTTC.

The chain employs TRBV30 and TRBJ2-3; TRBD2 matches at 7 bases. This CDR3 has 13 amino acids. Trimming took 0 bases from V and 6 from J; bases not matched to a gene: 3. Germline values: CDR1 GTSNPN, CDR2 SVGIG (reference sequence). CDR3 bases: TGTGCCTGGAGTGTACGGGAGGCCGATACGCAGTATTTT. Translated: CAWSVREADTQYF. Looking up the rest from reference TRBV30 and TRBJ2-3 gives the full variable domain: SQTIHQWPATLVQPVGSPLSLECTVEGTSNPNLYWYRQAAGRGLQLLFYSVGIGQISSEVPQNLSASRPQDRQFILSSKKLLLSDSGFYLCAWSVREADTQYFGPGTRLTVL.

J is TRBJ2-7 and V is TRBV11-3, with D maybe TRBD1 (6 bases). Germline V lookup: CDR1 SGHNT, CDR2 YENEEA. CDR3 length equals 13 residues. Trimming took off 5 bases at V and 1 base at J, with 9 bases between the two ends. The CDR3 coding sequence is TGTGCCAGCAGCCCGAGGGGGTCCTACGAGCAGTACTTC. Translation: CASSPRGSYEQYF.

The rearrangement joins TRBV5-1 to TRBJ2-5; 11 bases line up with TRBD2. CDR3 length equals 16 residues. V was pared by 2 bases and J by 4 bases, with 7 bases of the junction left unmatched. Germline V gives CDR1 SGHRS, CDR2 YFSETQ. CDR3 coding DNA: TGCGCCAGCAGCTTATCTAGCGGGAGGAATGGAGAGACCCAGTACTTC. As protein: CASSLSSGRNGETQYF.

CDR3 sequence: CASSHSLRTSGIWLAKNIQYF. The CDR3 DNA sequence: TGTGCCAGCAGCCATAGTTTACGGACTAGCGGGATATGGTTAGCCAAAAACATTCAGTACTTC. J is TRBJ2-4 and V is TRBV3-1 (or the pseudogene TRBV3-2), with 12 bases matching TRBD2. Trimming took 3 bases from V and 0 from J; bases not matched to a gene: 15. This CDR3 has 21 amino acids. Per germline, CDR1 LGHDT and CDR2 YNNKEL (reference sequence).

V is TRBV28 and J is TRBJ1-4, with a weak D call TRBD1 (5 bases). V lost 0 bases and J lost 8, with 13 bases in between. Germline V gene sequence: CDR1 MDHEN, CDR2 SYDVKM. The CDR3 consists of 15 residues. The DNA of the CDR3 is TGTGCCAGCAGTTTATGGACAGCCGAAACCGAAAAACTGTTTTTT. It yields the protein CASSLWTAETEKLFF.

J is TRBJ2-2 and V is TRBV10-3, with unresolved D. V lost 2 bases, J lost 1 base, and 11 bases lay in between. The germline CDR1 and CDR2 sequences are ENHRY and SYGVKD. The CDR3 loop spans 16 amino acids. In DNA, the CDR3 is TGTGCCATCAGTGAGGACACACGAAGGAACACCGGGGAGCTGTTTTTT. Residues: CAISEDTRRNTGELFF.

This clone was seen a handful of times. The chain has TRBV28 and TRBJ1-2; 9 nucleotides line up with TRBD1. J lost 4 bases, V lost 6 bases, and 9 bases had no gene match. CDR1 and CDR2 from the germline V gene are MDHEN and SYDVKM. The CDR3 is 15 residues long. CDR3 sequence reads: CASRKQGAQSYGYTF. The CDR3 DNA sequence: TGTGCCAGCAGAAAACAGGGGGCGCAGTCCTATGGCTACACCTTC.

This chain links TRBV9 with TRBJ2-3; TRBD1 matches 8 bases. In germline, CDR1 is SGDLS, CDR2 YYNGEE. The CDR3 runs 17 residues. J lost 4 bases, V lost 1 base, and 11 bases had no gene match. CDR3 sequence: CASSVMGDRGLADTQYF. Written as DNA, the CDR3 is TGTGCCAGCAGCGTAATGGGTGACAGGGGTCTCGCAGATACGCAGTATTTT.

The V and J genes are TRBV3-1 (or the pseudogene TRBV3-2) and TRBJ2-2; 8 nucleotides agree with TRBD2. The trim removed 1 base at V and 11 bases at J, leaving 6 bases unmatched. CDR1 is LGHDT and CDR2 is YNNKEL in the germline V gene (reference sequence). This CDR3 is built from 14 residues. The DNA of the CDR3 is TGTGCCAGCAGCCAAGTTAGCGGGAAGGGAGAGCTGTTTTTT. It yields the protein CASSQVSGKGELFF.

In this sample, this clone turned up many times. The chain couples TRBV28 to TRBJ1-5; 7 bases match TRBD1. Germline values: CDR1 MDHEN, CDR2 SYDVKM. Losses at the gene ends were 2 bases for V and 5 bases for J; bases not matched to a gene: 3. The CDR3 consists of 14 residues. The CDR3 sequence is CASSLGTDYQPQHF. DNA for the CDR3: TGTGCCAGCAGTTTAGGGACAGACTATCAGCCCCAGCATTTT.

This clone was seen many times. In nucleotides, the CDR3 is TGTGCCAGCTCACAAGGGACTAGCAGTGAAGATACGCAGTATTTT. It specifies CASSQGTSSEDTQYF. J is TRBJ2-3 and V is TRBV7-9; 9 bases fit TRBD2. Trimming cost V 8 bases and J 5 bases; bases outside gene matches: 11. From germline, CDR1 is SEHNR and CDR2 FQNEAQ (reference sequence). The CDR3 covers 15 residues.

The chain has TRBV6-5 and TRBJ2-3; a weak D match, TRBD1 (5 bases). Germline V gene data show CDR1 as MNHEY and CDR2 as SVGAGI. The CDR3 totals 15 residues. V was clipped by 5 bases and J by 2 bases, with 14 bases between them. The CDR3 sequence: CASSRETATTDTQYF. The CDR3 nucleotides are TGTGCCAGCAGTCGCGAGACAGCCACCACAGATACGCAGTATTTT.

The chain uses TRBV2 and TRBJ1-2; 7 bases fit TRBD1. This CDR3 region has 13 residues. Germline V gene data show CDR1 as SNHLY and CDR2 as FYNNEI. Unmatched junction bases numbered 0, after V lost 4 bases and J lost 1 base. The CDR3 reads CASSGDSNYGYTF. The CDR3, as DNA: TGTGCCAGCAGTGGGGACAGTAACTATGGCTACACCTTC.

The rearrangement links TRBV5-1 to TRBJ2-1; 7 bases match TRBD2. Germline CDR1 and CDR2: SGHRS and YFSETQ. The CDR3 sequence is 15 residues long. V gave up 5 bases and J gave up 2 bases; unmatched junction bases: 7. The DNA of the CDR3 is TGCGCCAGCAGTGGCGGGAGTCCCCCCTACAATGAGCAGTTCTTC. Encoded protein: CASSGGSPPYNEQFF.

There are a few counts of this clone. This chain connects TRBV18 to TRBJ2-7; D might be TRBD1 (6 bases). The V and J ends lost 1 base and 6 bases respectively, with 19 bases between them. Germline CDR1 reads KGHSH; CDR2 reads LQKENI. The CDR3 has 16 amino acids. The CDR3 coding sequence is TGTGCCAGCTCACCACGAGGACAGCTAGGGGAGCGCGAGCAGTACTTC. Its translation: CASSPRGQLGEREQYF.

This chain joins TRBV6-5 and TRBJ1-1, with D perhaps matching TRBD1 (6 bases). Trimming left V 7 bases short and J 0 bases short, with 15 bases between. Germline lookup yields CDR1 MNHEY and CDR2 SVGAGI. CDR3 length: 15 amino acids. DNA of the CDR3: TGTGCCAGCAACCAAGCAGGGGTCATGAACACTGAAGCTTTCTTT. Translation gives CASNQAGVMNTEAFF.

In its sample, this clone was seen once. This chain links TRBV18 with TRBJ1-1; 7 nucleotides line up with TRBD1. The V segment lost 5 bases and the J segment 2 bases; nucleotides outside the gene matches: 8. The length of the CDR3 is 15 residues. Germline V gene sequence: CDR1 KGHSH, CDR2 LQKENI. CDR3 residues: CASSSPGTVNTEAFF. CDR3 nucleotides: TGTGCCAGCTCATCTCCCGGGACAGTCAACACTGAAGCTTTCTTT.

The CDR3 DNA reads as TGTGCCAGCGGAATGAGGAGATCCTACGAGCAGTACTTC. This gives the protein CASGMRRSYEQYF. This sequence joins TRBV7-3 and TRBJ2-7, with D unclear. Trimming removed 8 bases at V and 1 base at J, with 12 bases between. The CDR3 is 13 amino acids. The germline gives CDR1 SGHTA, CDR2 FQGTGA.

This chain links TRBV20-1 with TRBJ2-2; TRBD2 aligns across 9 bases. This CDR3 has 14 amino acids. The V and J ends lost 3 bases and 4 bases, in that order; junction bases with no gene match: 3. Germline CDR1 and CDR2: DFQATT and SNEGSKA (reference sequence). CDR3 DNA: TGCAGTGCTAGTGGGACTAGCCTCACCGGGGAGCTGTTTTTT. Translation: CSASGTSLTGELFF.

The chain uses TRBV5-1 and TRBJ2-2, with TRBD2 identical over 13 bases. This CDR3 has 19 amino acids. The germline CDR1 and CDR2 sequences are SGHRS and YFSETQ. V shed 1 base and J 5 bases; nucleotides not matched to a gene: 11. The CDR3 here is CASSLYRTSGSRGTGELFF. As DNA, the CDR3 is TGCGCCAGCAGCTTGTACAGGACTAGCGGGAGTCGGGGGACCGGGGAGCTGTTTTTT.

This chain connects TRBV7-2 to TRBJ2-1; TRBD2 agrees at 8 bases. CDR3 size: 15 residues. V shed 3 bases and J 2 bases; nucleotides not matched to a gene: 3. Per the germline V gene, CDR1 is SGHTA and CDR2 is FQGNSA. The CDR3 protein is CASSLSAGAYNEQFF. The CDR3 DNA is TGTGCCAGCAGCTTGTCAGCGGGAGCCTACAATGAGCAGTTCTTC.

The chain carries TRBV27 and TRBJ1-4; TRBD1 matches 10 bases. J was trimmed by 9 bases and V by 6 bases; bases with no gene match: 13. This CDR3 is built from 16 residues. Per the germline V gene, CDR1 is MNHEY and CDR2 is SMNVEV (reference sequence). The CDR3 DNA reads TGTGCCAGCAGCCCTTCCGGGACAGGGGATGTTAAAAAACTGTTTTTT. This codes for CASSPSGTGDVKKLFF.

In this sample, this clone turned up a few times. This chain connects TRBV27 to TRBJ1-4; D may be TRBD1 (5 bases). The CDR3 length is 16 residues. Germline CDR1 is MNHEY and CDR2 is SMNVEV (reference sequence). V dropped 0 bases and J dropped 6 bases, with 14 bases sitting between them. CDR3 in amino acids: CASSLSLQAGYEKLFF. The CDR3 nucleotides are TGTGCCAGCAGTTTATCGTTACAGGCCGGTTATGAAAAACTGTTTTTT.

The rearrangement joins TRBV5-1 to TRBJ2-3, with 11 bases aligning to TRBD2. From germline, CDR1 is SGHRS and CDR2 YFSETQ. This CDR3 is 17 amino acids long. V trimming: 4 bases; J trimming: 0 bases; junction bases outside the gene matches: 7. Here the CDR3 DNA reads TGCGCCAGCAGCCCTAGACTAGCGGGAATTAGCACAGATACGCAGTATTTT. Translated: CASSPRLAGISTDTQYF.